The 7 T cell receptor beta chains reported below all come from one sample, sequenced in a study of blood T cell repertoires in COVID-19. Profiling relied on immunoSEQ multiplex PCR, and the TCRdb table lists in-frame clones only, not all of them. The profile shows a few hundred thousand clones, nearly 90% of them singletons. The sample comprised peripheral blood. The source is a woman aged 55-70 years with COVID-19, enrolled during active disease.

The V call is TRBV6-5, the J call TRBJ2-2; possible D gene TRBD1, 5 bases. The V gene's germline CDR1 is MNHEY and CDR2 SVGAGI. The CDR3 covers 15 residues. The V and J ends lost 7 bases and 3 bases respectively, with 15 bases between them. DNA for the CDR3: TGTGCCAGCACCGTTGACAGAAGTGACACCGGGGAGCTGTTTTTT. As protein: CASTVDRSDTGELFF.

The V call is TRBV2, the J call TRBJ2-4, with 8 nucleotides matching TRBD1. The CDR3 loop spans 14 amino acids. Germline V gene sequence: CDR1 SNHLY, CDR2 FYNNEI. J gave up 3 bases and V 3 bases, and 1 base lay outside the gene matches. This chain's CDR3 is CASSDGQGKNIQYF. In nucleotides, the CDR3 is TGTGCCAGCAGTGATGGACAGGGCAAAAACATTCAGTACTTC.

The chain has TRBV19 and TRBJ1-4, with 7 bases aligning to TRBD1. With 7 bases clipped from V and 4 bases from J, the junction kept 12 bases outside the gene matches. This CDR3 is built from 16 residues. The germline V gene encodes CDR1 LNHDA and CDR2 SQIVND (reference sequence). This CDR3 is CASTYRRTGDNEKLFF. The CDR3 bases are TGTGCCAGTACCTACCGCAGGACAGGAGATAATGAAAAACTGTTTTTT.

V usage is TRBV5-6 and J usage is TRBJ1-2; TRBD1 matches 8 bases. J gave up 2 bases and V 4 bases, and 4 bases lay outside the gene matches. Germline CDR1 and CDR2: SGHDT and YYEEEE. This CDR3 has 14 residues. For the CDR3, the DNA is TGTGCCAGCAGCCCACAGGGGGAAAACTATGGCTACACCTTC. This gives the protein CASSPQGENYGYTF.

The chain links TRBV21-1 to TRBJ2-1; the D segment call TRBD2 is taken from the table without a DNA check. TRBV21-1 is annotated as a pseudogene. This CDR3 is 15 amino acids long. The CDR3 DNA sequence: TGTGCCAGCAGCACCTCAGCGGGGGGGCCCTATGAGCAGTTCTTC. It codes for CASSTSAGGPYEQFF.

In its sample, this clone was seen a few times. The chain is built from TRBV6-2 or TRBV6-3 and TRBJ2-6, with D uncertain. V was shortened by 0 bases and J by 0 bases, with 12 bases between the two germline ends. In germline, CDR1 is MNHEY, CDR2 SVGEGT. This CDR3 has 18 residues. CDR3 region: CASSYSETESSGANVLTF. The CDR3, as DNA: TGTGCCAGCAGTTACTCGGAGACCGAAAGCTCTGGGGCCAACGTCCTGACTTTC.

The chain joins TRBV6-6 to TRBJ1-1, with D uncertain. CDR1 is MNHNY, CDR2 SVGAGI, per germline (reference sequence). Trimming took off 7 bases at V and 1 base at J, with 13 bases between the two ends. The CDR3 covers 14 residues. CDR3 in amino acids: CASTIAQRNTEAFF. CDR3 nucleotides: TGTGCCAGCACCATCGCCCAGCGGAACACTGAAGCTTTCTTT.